A single TCR beta chain is shown here with its context. This specimen belongs to a study of blood T cell repertoires in COVID-19. Study at large: Collection of acute and convalescent COVID-19 samples took place in the United States, Italy and Spain. The analysed material was cDNA or gDNA that came from T cells, B-cell-depleted T cells, or PBMCs.

Looked up from germline, CDR1 is MGHRA and CDR2 is YSYEKL. The V gene end was trimmed by 4 bases and the J gene end by 5 bases; junction bases not matched to a gene: 7. The CDR3 is 15 residues long. Original analysis: Reference gene primers were amplified, and this amplification served to estimate nucleated cell counts. Repertoires were generated with immunoSEQ multiplex PCR, while TCRdb's copy carries only in-frame clones and drops some. V and J calls and clone size are those listed in that table; D and trimming were worked out from the DNA. The data contain nearly 15,000 clones, about 77% of them seen just once; the ten biggest clones take up roughly 15%.

The specimen was peripheral blood. The receptor comes from a human donor in a cohort sampled during active COVID-19. J is TRBJ2-7 and V is TRBV4-1; TRBD1 aligns across 11 bases. In DNA, the CDR3 is TGCGCCAGCAGCCTTAATCCGGGACAGGGGGACGAGCAGTACTTC. This encodes CASSLNPGQGDEQYF.